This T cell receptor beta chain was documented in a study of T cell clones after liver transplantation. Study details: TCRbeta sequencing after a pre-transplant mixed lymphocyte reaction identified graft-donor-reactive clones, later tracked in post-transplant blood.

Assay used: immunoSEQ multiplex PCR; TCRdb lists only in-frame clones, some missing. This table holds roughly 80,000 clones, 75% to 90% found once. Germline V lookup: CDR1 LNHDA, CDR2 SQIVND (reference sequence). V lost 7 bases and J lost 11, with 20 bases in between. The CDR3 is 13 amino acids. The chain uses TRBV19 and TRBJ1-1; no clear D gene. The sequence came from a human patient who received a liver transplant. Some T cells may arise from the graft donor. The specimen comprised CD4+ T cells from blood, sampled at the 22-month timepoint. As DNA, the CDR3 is TGTGCCAGTATTGGGAGTTGGCGGGATGGGGCTTTCTTT. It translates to CASIGSWRDGAFF.